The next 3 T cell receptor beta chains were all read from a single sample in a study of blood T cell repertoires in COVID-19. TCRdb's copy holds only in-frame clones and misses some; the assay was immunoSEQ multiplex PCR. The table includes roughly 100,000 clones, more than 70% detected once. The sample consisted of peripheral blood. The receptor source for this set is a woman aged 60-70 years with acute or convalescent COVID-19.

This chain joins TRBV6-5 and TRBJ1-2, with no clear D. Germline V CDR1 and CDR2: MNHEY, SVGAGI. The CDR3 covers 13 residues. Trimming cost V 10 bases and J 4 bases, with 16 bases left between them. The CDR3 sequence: CATQPGLTYGYTF. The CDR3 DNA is TGTGCCACGCAACCTGGCCTTACCTATGGCTACACCTTC.

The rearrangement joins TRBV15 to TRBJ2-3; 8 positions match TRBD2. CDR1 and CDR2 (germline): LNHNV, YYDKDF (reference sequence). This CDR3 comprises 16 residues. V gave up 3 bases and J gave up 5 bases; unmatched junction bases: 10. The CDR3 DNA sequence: TGTGCCACCAGCAGGGAAAGCGGGAGTGGTAAAGATACGCAGTATTTT. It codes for CATSRESGSGKDTQYF.

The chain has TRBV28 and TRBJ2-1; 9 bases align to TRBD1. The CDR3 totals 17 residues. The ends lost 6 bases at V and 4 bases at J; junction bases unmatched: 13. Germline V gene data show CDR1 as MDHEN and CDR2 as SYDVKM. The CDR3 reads CASRPPAGTGRYNEQFF. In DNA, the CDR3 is TGTGCCAGCAGACCCCCGGCCGGGACAGGGAGATACAATGAGCAGTTCTTC.